This entry is about one T cell receptor (beta chain). Its antigen specificity is not known. Base qualities are not provided; no much larger clone lies one nucleotide away. The protocol used for the library was 5' RACE. A second PCR of roughly 6 to 11 cycles was run with a J-beta primer mix and a sample-barcoded 5' primer. Each TCR beta cDNA molecule received a unique molecular identifier from a template-switch 5' adaptor carrying 12 random nucleotides. Each sample yielded at least 2.5 million CDR3-containing paired-end reads. First-strand cDNA synthesis was performed from all RNA using the Mint cDNA synthesis kit, with priming by a TRBC-specific oligonucleotide. After uracil-DNA glycosylase treatment, a first 18-cycle PCR used universal primers M1SS and BC2_uni_R on all cDNA. The original pipeline was this. Each sample was normalized by randomly selecting 1 million high-quality reads, each carrying a distinct molecular identifier. Instead of being binned into consensus sequences, reads with shared molecular identifiers were discarded. MiTCR, with a Q25 quality threshold and the strictest error-elimination algorithm, was used for CDR3 identification, clonotype clustering and error correction. A nonparametric unseen species model with Euler transformation was used to estimate a lower bound on total TCR beta diversity. In TCRdb, the public reads were trimmed at Q25 with fastp and aligned with MiXCR, with productive beta chains retained. Every distinct CDR3 protein forms one entry, paired with its most common genes and DNA. The V and J calls follow TCRdb's processing rather than the paper's. The sample data list 1.5 million to 2 million distinct CDR3 sequences, and approximately 40% of these were observed just once. The ten largest make up under 25% of the sample.

The roughly 39 donors, aged roughly 6 to 90 years, were systemically healthy Caucasian individuals from Russia. About 10 milliliters of peripheral blood were collected from each donor into EDTA-treated Vacutainer tubes. Ficoll-Paque density-gradient centrifugation was used to isolate PBMCs, with at least 6 million per sample. Trizol reagent was used to extract total RNA from PBMCs, with at least 5.5 micrograms per sample. For every donor, an aliquot of PBMCs went through flow cytometry to measure the percentages of naive CD45RAhigh/CD27high T cells. The data belong to a study of blood T cells in healthy people across ages (dated by TCRdb to the mid-2010s). At the level of the whole study: In model experiments, template switching captured about one uniquely barcoded TCR beta cDNA molecule for every two T cells. The study measured age-related changes in TCR beta repertoire diversity using deep sequencing normalized with unique cDNA molecular identifiers. The donors were split into four age groups: young (average about 15 years), middle-aged (nearly 40), aged (roughly 60) and long-lived (under 90). To avoid experimental bias, donors of different ages were spread randomly across the sequencing lanes. For two donors (one aged 18 to 30 and one aged 80 or older), the study analyzed two additional independent replicas of 1 million unique cDNA reads from the same blood draw.

Study-wide findings and limitations: Observed TCR beta diversity correlated strongly with the percentage of naive T cells measured by flow cytometry. Compared with the aged group, the long-lived group had more naive CD4+ T cells, fewer expanded clones and increased TCR diversity, a pattern suggesting age selection. Bulk unsorted PBMC profiling prevented conclusive comparison of naive and antigen-experienced compartments. As age increased, observed TCR beta diversity per million T cells dropped in a roughly linear way, and a significant reduction was already evident by age 40. Estimates of total diversity based on one million sequenced T cells were regarded as lower bounds and as underestimates. The CMV infection status of donors was not known, potentially confounding age-related changes in expanded clonotypes.

The CDR3 starts with the cysteine, ends with the phenylalanine, and has 17 residues. Only the CDR3 DNA stays, 51 bases, in frame from base 1. In the germline V gene, CDR1 corresponds to KGHDR and CDR2 to SFDVKD. V was cut back by 4 bases and J by 1 base, leaving a gap of 18 bases between them. The source of this sequence is a human donor in good health. Sequencing was carried out using blood. The chain uses TRBV24-1 and TRBJ2-5; the D region may be TRBD1 or TRBD2, each matching 5 bases equally. The nucleotide sequence reads TGTGCCACCAGTGACCCCCGGGACGGAGAGTTCCAAGAGACCCAGTACTTC. This encodes CATSDPRDGEFQETQYF.